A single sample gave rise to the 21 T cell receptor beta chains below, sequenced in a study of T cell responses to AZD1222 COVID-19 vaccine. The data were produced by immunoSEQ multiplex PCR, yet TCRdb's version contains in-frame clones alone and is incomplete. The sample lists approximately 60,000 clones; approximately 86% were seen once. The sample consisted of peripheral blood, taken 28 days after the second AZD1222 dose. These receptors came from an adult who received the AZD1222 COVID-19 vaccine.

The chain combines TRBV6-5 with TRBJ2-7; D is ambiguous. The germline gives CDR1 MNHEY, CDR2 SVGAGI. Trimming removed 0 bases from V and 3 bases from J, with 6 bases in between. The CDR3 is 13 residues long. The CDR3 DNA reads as TGTGCCAGCAGTTACTCGAGTTACTACGAGCAGTACTTC. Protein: CASSYSSYYEQYF.

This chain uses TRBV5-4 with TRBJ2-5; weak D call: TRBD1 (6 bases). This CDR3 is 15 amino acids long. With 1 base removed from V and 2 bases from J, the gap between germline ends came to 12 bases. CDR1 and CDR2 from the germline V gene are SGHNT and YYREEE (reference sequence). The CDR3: CASSLNNQGQETQYF. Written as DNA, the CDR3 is TGTGCCAGCAGCTTGAACAATCAGGGGCAAGAGACCCAGTACTTC. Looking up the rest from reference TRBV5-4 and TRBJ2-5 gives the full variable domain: ETGVTQSPTHLIKTRGQQVTLRCSSQSGHNTVSWYQQALGQGPQFIFQYYREEENGRGNFPPRFSGLQFPNYSSELNVNALELDDSALYLCASSLNNQGQETQYFGPGTRLLVL.

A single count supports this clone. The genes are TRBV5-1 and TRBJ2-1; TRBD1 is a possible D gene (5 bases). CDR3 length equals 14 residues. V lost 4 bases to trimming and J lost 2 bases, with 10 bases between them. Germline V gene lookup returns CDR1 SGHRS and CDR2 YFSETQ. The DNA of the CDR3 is TGCGCCAGCAGCGCCGGCAGGGCCTACAATGAGCAGTTCTTC. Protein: CASSAGRAYNEQFF.

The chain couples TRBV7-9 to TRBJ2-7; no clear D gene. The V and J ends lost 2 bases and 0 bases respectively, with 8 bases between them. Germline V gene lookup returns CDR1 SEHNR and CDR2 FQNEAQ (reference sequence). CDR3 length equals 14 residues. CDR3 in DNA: TGTGCCAGCAGCTTACCCCAAAGCTCCTACGAGCAGTACTTC. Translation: CASSLPQSSYEQYF.

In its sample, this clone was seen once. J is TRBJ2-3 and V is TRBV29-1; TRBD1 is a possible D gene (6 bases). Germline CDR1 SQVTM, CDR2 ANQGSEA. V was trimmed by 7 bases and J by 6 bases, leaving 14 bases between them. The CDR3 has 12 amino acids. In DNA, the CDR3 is TGCAGCGCGACAGGTTCTCGGGATACGCAGTATTTT. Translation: CSATGSRDTQYF.

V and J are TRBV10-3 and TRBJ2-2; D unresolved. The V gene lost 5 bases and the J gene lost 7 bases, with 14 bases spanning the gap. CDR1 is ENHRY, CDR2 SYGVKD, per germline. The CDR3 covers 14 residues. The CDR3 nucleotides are TGTGCCATCAGTCCCTCGGATACGCGCGGGGAGCTGTTTTTT. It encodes CAISPSDTRGELFF.

The CDR3 region is CASSLRQGRSGANVLTF. In DNA form, the CDR3 reads TGTGCCAGCAGCTTAAGACAGGGGCGCTCTGGGGCCAACGTCCTGACTTTC. The chain combines TRBV13 with TRBJ2-6, with TRBD1 matching over 8 bases. CDR1 and CDR2 (germline): PRHDT, FYEKMQ (reference sequence). The CDR3 runs to 17 residues. The V and J ends lost 2 bases and 0 bases, in that order; junction bases with no gene match: 3.

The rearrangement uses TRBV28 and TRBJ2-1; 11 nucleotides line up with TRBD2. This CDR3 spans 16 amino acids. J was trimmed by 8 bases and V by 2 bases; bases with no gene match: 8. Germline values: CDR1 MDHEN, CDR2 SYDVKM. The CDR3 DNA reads TGTGCCAGCAGTTTAGGGCTAGCGGGAGGCTTTGATGAGCAGTTCTTC. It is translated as CASSLGLAGGFDEQFF.

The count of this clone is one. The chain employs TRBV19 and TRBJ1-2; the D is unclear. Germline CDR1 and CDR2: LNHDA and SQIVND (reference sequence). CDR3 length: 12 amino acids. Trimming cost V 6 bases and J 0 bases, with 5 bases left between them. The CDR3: CASSLTNYGYTF. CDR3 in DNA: TGTGCCAGTAGCCTTACTAACTATGGCTACACCTTC. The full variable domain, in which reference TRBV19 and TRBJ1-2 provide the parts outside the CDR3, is DGGITQSPKYLFRKEGQNVTLSCEQNLNHDAMYWYRQDPGQGLRLIYYSQIVNDFQKGDIAEGYSVSREKKESFPLTVTSAQKNPTAFYLCASSLTNYGYTFGSGTRLTVV.

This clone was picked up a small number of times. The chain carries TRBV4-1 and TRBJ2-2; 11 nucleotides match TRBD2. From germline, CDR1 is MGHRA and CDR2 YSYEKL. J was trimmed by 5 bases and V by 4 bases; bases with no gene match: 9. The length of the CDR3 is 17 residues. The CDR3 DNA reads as TGCGCCAGCAGCCCATTACTAGCGGGAGACCGAACCGGGGAGCTGTTTTTT. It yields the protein CASSPLLAGDRTGELFF.

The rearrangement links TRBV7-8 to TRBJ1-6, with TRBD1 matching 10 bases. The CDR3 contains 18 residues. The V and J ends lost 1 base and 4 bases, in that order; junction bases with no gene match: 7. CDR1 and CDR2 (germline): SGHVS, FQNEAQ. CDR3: CASSLELPGQGYNSPLHF. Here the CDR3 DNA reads TGTGCCAGCAGCTTAGAGCTACCGGGACAGGGGTATAATTCACCCCTCCACTTT.

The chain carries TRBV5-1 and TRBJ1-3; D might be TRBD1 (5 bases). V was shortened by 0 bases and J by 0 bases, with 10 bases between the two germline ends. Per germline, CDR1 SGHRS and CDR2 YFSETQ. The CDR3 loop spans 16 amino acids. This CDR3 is CASSLDRPSSGNTIYF. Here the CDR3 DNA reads TGCGCCAGCAGCTTGGACAGGCCAAGCTCTGGAAACACCATATATTTT.

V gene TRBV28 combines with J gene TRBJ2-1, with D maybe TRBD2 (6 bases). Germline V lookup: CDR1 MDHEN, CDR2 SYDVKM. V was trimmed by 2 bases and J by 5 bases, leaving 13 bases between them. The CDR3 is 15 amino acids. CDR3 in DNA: TGTGCCAGCAGTTTAGACGGGAGTGGAGACAATGAGCAGTTCTTC. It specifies CASSLDGSGDNEQFF. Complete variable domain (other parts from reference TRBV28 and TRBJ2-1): DVKVTQSSRYLVKRTGEKVFLECVQDMDHENMFWYRQDPGLGLRLIYFSYDVKMKEKGDIPEGYSVSREKKERFSLILESASTNQTSMYLCASSLDGSGDNEQFFGPGTRLTVL.

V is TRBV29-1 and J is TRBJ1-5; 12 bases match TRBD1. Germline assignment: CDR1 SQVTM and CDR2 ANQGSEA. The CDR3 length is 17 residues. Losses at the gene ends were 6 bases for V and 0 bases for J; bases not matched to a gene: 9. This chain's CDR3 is CSVRLGTGGPSNQPQHF. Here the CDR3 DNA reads TGCAGCGTCCGACTGGGGACAGGGGGCCCTAGCAATCAGCCCCAGCATTTT.

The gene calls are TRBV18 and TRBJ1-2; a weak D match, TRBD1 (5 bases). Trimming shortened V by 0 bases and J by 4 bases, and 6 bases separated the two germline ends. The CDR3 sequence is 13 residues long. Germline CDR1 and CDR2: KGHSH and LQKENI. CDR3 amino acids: CASSPPGTYGYTF. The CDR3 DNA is TGTGCCAGCTCACCACCGGGGACCTATGGCTACACCTTC.

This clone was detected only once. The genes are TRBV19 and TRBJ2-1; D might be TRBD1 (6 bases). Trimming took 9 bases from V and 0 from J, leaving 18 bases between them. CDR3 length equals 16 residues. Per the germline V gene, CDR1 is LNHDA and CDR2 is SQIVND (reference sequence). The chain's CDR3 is CASRGRGSSSYNEQFF. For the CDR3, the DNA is TGTGCCAGCAGGGGTAGAGGTTCTAGCTCCTACAATGAGCAGTTCTTC.

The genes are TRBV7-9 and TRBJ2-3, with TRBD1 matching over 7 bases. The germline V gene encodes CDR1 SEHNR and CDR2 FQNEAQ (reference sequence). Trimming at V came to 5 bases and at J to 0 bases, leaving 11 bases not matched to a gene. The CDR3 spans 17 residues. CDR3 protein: CASSPREGQTSTDTQYF. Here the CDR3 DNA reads TGTGCCAGCAGCCCGCGAGAGGGACAGACTAGCACAGATACGCAGTATTTT.

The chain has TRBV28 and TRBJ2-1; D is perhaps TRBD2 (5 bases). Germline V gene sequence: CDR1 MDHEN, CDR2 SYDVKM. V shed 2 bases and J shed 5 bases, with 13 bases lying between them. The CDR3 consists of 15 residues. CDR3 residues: CASSLHGRRDNEQFF. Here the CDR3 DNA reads TGTGCCAGCAGTTTACATGGGAGACGAGACAATGAGCAGTTCTTC. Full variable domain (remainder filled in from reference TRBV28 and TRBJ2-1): DVKVTQSSRYLVKRTGEKVFLECVQDMDHENMFWYRQDPGLGLRLIYFSYDVKMKEKGDIPEGYSVSREKKERFSLILESASTNQTSMYLCASSLHGRRDNEQFFGPGTRLTVL.

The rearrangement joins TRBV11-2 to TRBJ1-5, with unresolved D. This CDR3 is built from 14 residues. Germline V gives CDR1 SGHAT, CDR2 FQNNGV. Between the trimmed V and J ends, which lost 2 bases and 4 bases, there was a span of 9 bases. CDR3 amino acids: CASSLSDGNQPQHF. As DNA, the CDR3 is TGTGCCAGCAGCTTATCGGACGGTAATCAGCCCCAGCATTTT. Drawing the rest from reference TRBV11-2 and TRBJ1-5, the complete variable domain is EAGVAQSPRYKIIEKRQSVAFWCNPISGHATLYWYQQILGQGPKLLIQFQNNGVVDDSQLPKDRFSAERLKGVDSTLKIQPAKLEDSAVYLCASSLSDGNQPQHFGDGTRLSIL.

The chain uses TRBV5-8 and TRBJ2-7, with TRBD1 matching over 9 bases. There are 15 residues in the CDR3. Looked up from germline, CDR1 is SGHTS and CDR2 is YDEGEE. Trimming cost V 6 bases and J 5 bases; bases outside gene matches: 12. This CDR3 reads CASILGGTGHHEQYF. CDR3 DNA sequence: TGTGCCAGCATCTTAGGTGGGACAGGGCACCACGAGCAGTACTTC. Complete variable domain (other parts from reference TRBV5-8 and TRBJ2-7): EAGVTQSPTHLIKTRGQQATLRCSPISGHTSVYWYQQALGLGLQFLLWYDEGEERNRGNFPPRFSGRQFPNYSSELNVNALELEDSALYLCASILGGTGHHEQYFGPGTRLTVT.

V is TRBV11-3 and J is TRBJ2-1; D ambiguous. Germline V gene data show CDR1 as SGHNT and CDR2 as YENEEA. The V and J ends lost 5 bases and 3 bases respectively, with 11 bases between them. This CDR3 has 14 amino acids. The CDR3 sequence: CASSSSDDYNEQFF. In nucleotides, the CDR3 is TGTGCCAGCAGCAGCTCGGATGACTACAATGAGCAGTTCTTC.